The TCR beta chain described here comes from a study of early T cells in non-severe SARS-CoV-2 infection. At the level of the study: Sequencing of unsorted whole blood was done on bulk RNA, leaving chains unpaired. Study-wide results and limits: Using VDJdb, the matching emphasized anti-spike CD8 responses while missing private and CD4 specificities.

This clonotype showed up just a few times. Its specificity is not known. Individual cDNA molecules were tagged with unique molecular identifiers, the study reported. TCRdb reprocessed the 5' RACE reads via MiXCR and lists one record per CDR3 protein. The sample contains around 61,000 distinct CDR3 sequences, over 10% of which appear only once. CDR3 size: 15 residues. V was shortened by 6 bases and J by 0 bases, with 9 bases between the two germline ends. V is TRBV12-3 or TRBV12-4 and J is TRBJ2-6, with D unclear. The clonotype was recovered from an adult who was a healthcare worker with PCR-confirmed SARS-CoV-2 infection or an uninfected control (not recorded which). The specimen sequenced was whole blood. CDR3 nucleotide sequence: TGTGCCAGCAGCCTCGGAAGCTCTGGGGCCAACGTCCTGACTTTC. Amino acid sequence: CASSLGSSGANVLTF.